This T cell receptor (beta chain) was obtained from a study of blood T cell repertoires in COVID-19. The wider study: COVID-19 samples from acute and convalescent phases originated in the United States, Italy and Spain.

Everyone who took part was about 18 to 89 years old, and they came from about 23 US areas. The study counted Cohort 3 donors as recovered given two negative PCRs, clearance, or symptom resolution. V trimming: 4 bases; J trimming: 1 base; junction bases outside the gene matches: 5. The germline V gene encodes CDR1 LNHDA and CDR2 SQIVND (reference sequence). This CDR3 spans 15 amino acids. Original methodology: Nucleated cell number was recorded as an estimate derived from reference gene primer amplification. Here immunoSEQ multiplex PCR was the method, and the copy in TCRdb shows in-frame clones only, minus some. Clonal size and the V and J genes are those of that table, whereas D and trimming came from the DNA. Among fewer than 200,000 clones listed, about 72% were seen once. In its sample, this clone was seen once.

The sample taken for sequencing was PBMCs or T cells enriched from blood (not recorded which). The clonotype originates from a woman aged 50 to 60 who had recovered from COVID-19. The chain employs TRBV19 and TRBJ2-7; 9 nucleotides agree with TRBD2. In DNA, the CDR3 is TGTGCCAGTAGTACCTTAGCGGGAGAGTCCTACGAGCAGTACTTC. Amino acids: CASSTLAGESYEQYF.